This entry lists 2 T cell receptor beta chains sequenced from one sample in a study of cytomegalovirus exposure and HLA in healthy donors. PCR used 60 Vbeta primers and 13 Jbeta primers. Produced via immunoSEQ multiplex PCR; TCRdb's table is partial and in-frame only. Of around 120,000 clones in the sample, more than 60% were seen once. The sample consisted of PBMCs. These receptors were collected from a man aged 35-49 years in good health and CMV-seropositive.

This chain uses TRBV20-1 with TRBJ2-5, with D perhaps matching TRBD1 (5 bases). This CDR3 comprises 11 residues. CDR1 and CDR2 from the germline V gene are DFQATT and SNEGSKA (reference sequence). The CDR3, as DNA: TGCAGGGCAAGGTCAGGGGAGACCCAGTACTTC. Translating it yields CRARSGETQYF.

J is TRBJ1-6 and V is TRBV9; D unresolved. This CDR3 has 15 amino acids. CDR1 is SGDLS, CDR2 YYNGEE, per germline. V lost 4 bases, J lost 0 bases, and 8 bases lay in between. The CDR3 spells CASSPGSSYNSPLHF. In nucleotides, the CDR3 is TGTGCCAGCAGCCCGGGGAGCTCCTATAATTCACCCCTCCACTTT.